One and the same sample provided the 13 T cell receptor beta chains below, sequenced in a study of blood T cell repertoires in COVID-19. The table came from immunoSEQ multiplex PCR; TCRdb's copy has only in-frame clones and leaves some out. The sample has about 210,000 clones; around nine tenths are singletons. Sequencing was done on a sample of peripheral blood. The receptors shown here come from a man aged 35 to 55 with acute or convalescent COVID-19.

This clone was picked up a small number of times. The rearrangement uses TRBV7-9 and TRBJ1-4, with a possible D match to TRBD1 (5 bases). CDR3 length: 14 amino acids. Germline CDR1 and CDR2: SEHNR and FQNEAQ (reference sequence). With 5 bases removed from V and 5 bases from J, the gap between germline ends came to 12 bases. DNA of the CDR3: TGTGCCAGCAGCCCAATACAGGCAAATGAAAAACTGTTTTTT. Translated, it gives CASSPIQANEKLFF.

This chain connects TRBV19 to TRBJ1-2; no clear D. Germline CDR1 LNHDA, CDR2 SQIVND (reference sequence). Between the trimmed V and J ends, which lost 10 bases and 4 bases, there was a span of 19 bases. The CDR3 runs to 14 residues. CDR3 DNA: TGTGCCACTGATGCGGTTGAGAGGGCCTATGGCTACACCTTC. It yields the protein CATDAVERAYGYTF.

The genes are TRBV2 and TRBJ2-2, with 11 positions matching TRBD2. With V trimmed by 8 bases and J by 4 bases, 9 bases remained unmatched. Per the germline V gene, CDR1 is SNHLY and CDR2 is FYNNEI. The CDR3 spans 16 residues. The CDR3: CASGALAGGGTGELFF. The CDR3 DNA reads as TGTGCCAGCGGGGCCCTAGCGGGGGGCGGCACCGGGGAGCTGTTTTTT.

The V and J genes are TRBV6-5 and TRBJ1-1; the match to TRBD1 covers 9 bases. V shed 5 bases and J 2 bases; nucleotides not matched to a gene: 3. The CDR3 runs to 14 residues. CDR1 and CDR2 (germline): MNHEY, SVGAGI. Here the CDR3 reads CASSRTGANTEAFF. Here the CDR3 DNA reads TGTGCCAGCAGTAGGACAGGGGCTAACACTGAAGCTTTCTTT.

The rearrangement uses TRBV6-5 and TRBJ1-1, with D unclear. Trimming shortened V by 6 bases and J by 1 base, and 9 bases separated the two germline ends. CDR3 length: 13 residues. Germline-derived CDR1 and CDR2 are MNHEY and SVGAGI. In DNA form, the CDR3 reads TGTGCCAGCAGCCCCGCAGGGAACACTGAAGCTTTCTTT. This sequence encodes CASSPAGNTEAFF.

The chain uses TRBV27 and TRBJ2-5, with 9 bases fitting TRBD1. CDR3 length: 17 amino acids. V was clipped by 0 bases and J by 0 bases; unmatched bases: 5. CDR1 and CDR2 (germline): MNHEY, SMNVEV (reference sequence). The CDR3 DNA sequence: TGTGCCAGCAGTTTATCGGCCCGGGACAGGGACCAAGAGACCCAGTACTTC. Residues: CASSLSARDRDQETQYF.

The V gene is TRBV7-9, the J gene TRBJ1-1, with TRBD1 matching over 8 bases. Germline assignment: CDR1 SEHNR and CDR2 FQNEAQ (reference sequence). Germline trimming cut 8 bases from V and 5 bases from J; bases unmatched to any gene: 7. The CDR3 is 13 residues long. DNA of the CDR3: TGTGCCAGCTGTCGGACAGGGACTACTGAAGCTTTCTTT. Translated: CASCRTGTTEAFF. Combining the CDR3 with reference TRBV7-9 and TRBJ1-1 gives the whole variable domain DTGVSQNPRHKITKRGQNVTFRCDPISEHNRLYWYRQTLGQGPEFLTYFQNEAQLEKSRLLSDRFSAERPKGSFSTLEIQRTEQGDSAMYLCASCRTGTTEAFFGQGTRLTVV.

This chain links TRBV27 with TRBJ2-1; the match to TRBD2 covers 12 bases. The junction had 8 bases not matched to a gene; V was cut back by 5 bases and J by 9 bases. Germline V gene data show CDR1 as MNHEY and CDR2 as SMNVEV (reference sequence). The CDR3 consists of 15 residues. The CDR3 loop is CASSGLAGGYGEQFF. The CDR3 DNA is TGTGCCAGCAGTGGCCTAGCGGGAGGGTACGGTGAGCAGTTCTTC.

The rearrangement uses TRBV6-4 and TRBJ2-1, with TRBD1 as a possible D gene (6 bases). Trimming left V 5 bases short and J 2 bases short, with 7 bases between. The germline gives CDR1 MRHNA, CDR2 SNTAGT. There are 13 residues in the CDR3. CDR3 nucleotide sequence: TGTGCCAGCAGTCGGGACACCTACAATGAGCAGTTCTTC. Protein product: CASSRDTYNEQFF.

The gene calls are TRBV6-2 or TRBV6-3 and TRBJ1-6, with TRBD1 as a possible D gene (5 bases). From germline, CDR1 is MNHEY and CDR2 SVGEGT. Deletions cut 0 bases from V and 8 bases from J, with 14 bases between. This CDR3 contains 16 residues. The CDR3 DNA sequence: TGTGCCAGCAGTTACTCCCAGTCCCTGGGGCATTCACCCCTCCACTTT. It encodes CASSYSQSLGHSPLHF.

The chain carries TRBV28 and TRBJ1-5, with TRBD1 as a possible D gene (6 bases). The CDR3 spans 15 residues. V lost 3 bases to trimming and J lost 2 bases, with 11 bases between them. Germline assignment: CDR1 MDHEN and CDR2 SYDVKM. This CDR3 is CASSFGGPGNQPQHF. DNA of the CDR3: TGTGCCAGCAGTTTCGGGGGGCCCGGCAATCAGCCCCAGCATTTT.

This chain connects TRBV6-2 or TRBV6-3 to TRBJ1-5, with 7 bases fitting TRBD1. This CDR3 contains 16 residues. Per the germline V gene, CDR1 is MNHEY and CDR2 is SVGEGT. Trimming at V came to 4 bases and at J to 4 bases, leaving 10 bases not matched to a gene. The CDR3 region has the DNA TGTGCCAGCAGTTCTTACTCGGCGGGACAGAATCAGCCCCAGCATTTT. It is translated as CASSSYSAGQNQPQHF.

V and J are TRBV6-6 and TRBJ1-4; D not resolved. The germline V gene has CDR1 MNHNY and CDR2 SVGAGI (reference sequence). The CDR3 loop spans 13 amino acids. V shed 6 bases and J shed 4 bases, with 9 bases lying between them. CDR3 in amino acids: CASRNQVNEKLFF. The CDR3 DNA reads TGTGCCAGCAGGAATCAGGTTAATGAAAAACTGTTTTTT.